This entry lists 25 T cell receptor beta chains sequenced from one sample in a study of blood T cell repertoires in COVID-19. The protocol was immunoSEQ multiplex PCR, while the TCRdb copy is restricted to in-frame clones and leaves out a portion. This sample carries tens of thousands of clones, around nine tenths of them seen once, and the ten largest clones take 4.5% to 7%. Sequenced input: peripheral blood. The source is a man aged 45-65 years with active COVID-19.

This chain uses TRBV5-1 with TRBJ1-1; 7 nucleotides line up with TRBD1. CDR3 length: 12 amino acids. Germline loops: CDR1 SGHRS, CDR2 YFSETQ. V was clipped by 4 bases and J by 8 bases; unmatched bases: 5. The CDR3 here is CASSREGAEAFF. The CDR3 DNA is TGCGCCAGCAGCCGAGAGGGGGCGGAAGCTTTCTTT.

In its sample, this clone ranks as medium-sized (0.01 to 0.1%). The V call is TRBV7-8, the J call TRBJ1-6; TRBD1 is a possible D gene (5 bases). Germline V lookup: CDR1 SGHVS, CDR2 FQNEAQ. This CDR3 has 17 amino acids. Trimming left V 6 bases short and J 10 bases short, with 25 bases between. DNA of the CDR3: TGTGCCAGCAGTAGAGGGATTGGAATCGGGGGATCCTCACCCCTCCACTTT. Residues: CASSRGIGIGGSSPLHF.

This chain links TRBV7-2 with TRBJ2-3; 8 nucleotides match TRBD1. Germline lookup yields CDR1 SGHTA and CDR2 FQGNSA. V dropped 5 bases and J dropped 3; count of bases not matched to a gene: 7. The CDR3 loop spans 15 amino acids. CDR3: CASSTRQGRTDTQYF. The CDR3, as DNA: TGTGCCAGCAGCACCCGACAGGGGAGGACAGATACGCAGTATTTT.

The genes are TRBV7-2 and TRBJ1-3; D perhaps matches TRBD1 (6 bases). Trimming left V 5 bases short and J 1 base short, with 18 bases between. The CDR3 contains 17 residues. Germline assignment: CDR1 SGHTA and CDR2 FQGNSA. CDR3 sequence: CASSRIPTGQSGNTIYF. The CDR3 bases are TGTGCCAGCAGCAGAATCCCTACAGGGCAATCTGGAAACACCATATATTTT.

CDR3 loop: CASSITSGSGTGELFF. The CDR3 nucleotides are TGTGCCAGCAGCATAACTAGCGGGAGTGGGACCGGGGAGCTGTTTTTT. J is TRBJ2-2 and V is TRBV7-2; 11 bases are shared with TRBD2. The length of the CDR3 is 16 residues. V lost 5 bases and J lost 5; bases outside the gene matches: 7. Germline CDR1 reads SGHTA; CDR2 reads FQGNSA.

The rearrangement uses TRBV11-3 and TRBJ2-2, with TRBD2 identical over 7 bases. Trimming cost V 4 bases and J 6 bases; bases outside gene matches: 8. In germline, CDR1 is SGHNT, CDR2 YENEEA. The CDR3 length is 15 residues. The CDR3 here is CASSSSGTTPGELFF. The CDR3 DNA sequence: TGTGCCAGCAGCTCATCCGGGACTACTCCCGGGGAGCTGTTTTTT.

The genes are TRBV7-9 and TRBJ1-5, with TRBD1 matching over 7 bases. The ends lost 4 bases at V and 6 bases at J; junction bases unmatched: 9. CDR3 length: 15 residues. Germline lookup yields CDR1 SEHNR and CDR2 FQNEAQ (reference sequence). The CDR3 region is CASSSDRVGTQPQHF. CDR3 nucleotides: TGTGCCAGCAGCTCCGACAGGGTTGGTACTCAGCCCCAGCATTTT.

CDR3 in amino acids: CATRDRDSNQPQHF. Written as DNA, the CDR3 is TGTGCCACCCGCGACAGGGATAGCAATCAGCCCCAGCATTTT. J is TRBJ1-5 and V is TRBV15; 7 bases map to TRBD1. The CDR3 runs 14 residues. Germline V gene sequence: CDR1 LNHNV, CDR2 YYDKDF (reference sequence). V was pared by 8 bases and J by 0 bases, with 4 bases of the junction left unmatched.

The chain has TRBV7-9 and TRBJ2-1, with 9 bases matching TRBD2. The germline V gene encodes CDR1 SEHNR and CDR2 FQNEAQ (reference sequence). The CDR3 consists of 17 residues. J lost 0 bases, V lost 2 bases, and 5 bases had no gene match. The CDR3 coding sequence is TGTGCCAGCAGCTTAATGGGACTAGCAGTCTCCTACAATGAGCAGTTCTTC. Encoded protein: CASSLMGLAVSYNEQFF. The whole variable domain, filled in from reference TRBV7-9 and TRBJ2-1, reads DTGVSQNPRHKITKRGQNVTFRCDPISEHNRLYWYRQTLGQGPEFLTYFQNEAQLEKSRLLSDRFSAERPKGSFSTLEIQRTEQGDSAMYLCASSLMGLAVSYNEQFFGPGTRLTVL.

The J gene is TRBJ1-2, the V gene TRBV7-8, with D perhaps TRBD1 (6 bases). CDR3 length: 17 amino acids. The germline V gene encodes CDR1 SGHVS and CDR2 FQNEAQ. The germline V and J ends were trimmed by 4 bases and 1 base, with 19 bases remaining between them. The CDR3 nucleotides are TGTGCCAGCAGCTCGGCCAGACAGGCCTATATTAACTATGGCTACACCTTC. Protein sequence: CASSSARQAYINYGYTF.

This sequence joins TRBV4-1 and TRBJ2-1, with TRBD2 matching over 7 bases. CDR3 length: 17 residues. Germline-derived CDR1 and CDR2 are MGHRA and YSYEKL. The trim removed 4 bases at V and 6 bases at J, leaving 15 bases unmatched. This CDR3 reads CASSREGTSALSNEQFF. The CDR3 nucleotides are TGCGCCAGCAGCCGAGAGGGTACTAGCGCTCTCTCCAATGAGCAGTTCTTC.

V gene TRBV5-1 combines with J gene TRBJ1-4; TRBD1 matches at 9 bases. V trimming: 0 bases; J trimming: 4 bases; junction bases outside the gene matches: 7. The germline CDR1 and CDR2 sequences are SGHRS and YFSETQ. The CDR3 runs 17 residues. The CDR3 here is CASSLGQGVLGNEKLFF. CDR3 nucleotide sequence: TGCGCCAGCAGCTTGGGACAGGGGGTGTTGGGTAATGAAAAACTGTTTTTT.

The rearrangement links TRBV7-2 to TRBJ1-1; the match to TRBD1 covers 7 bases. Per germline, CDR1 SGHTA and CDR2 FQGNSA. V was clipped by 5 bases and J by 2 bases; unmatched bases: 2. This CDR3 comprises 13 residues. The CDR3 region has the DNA TGTGCCAGCAGCAGGGGGCTTAACACTGAAGCTTTCTTT. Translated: CASSRGLNTEAFF.

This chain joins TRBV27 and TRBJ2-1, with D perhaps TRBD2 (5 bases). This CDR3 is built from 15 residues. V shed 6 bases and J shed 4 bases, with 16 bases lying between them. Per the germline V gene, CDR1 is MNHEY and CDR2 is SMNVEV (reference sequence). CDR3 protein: CASSLDYPIYNEQFF. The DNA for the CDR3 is TGTGCCAGCAGCCTCGACTACCCTATTTACAATGAGCAGTTCTTC.

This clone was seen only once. CDR3 DNA sequence: TGTGCCAGCAGCAAAGGCTTCCTACTAGCGGGAGGGTCGAATGAGCAGTTCTTC. Protein sequence: CASSKGFLLAGGSNEQFF. The chain couples TRBV21-1 to TRBJ2-1; the tabulated D call, TRBD2, remains unverified against the DNA. TRBV21-1 is a pseudogene locus. CDR3 size: 18 residues.

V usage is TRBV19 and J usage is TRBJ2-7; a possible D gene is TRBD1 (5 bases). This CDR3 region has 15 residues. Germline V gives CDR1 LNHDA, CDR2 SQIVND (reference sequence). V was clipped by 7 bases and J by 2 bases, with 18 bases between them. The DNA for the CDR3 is TGTGCCAGTACCCAAGATGGGGCCTCTCCCTACGAGCAGTACTTC. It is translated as CASTQDGASPYEQYF.

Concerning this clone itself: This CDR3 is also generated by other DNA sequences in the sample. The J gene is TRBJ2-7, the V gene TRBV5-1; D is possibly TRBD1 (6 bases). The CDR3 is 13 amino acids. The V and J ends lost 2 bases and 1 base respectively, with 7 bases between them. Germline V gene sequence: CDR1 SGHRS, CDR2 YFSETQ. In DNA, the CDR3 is TGCGCCAGCAGCTTACAGGGATCCTACGAGCAGTACTTC. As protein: CASSLQGSYEQYF.

The DNA of the CDR3 is TGTGCCAGCAGTTTAGGCGCCCCCAGGGGCTACGAGCAGTACTTC. This sequence encodes CASSLGAPRGYEQYF. The chain couples TRBV28 to TRBJ2-7; maybe TRBD1 (6 bases). The germline V gene has CDR1 MDHEN and CDR2 SYDVKM. CDR3 length: 15 residues. Deletions cut 2 bases from V and 3 bases from J, with 14 bases between.

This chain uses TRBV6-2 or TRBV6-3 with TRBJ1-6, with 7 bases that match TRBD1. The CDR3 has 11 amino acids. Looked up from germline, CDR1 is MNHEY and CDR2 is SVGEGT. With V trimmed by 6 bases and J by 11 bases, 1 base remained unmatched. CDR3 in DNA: TGTGCCAGCAGCCAGGGGGCACCCCTCCACTTT. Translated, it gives CASSQGAPLHF.

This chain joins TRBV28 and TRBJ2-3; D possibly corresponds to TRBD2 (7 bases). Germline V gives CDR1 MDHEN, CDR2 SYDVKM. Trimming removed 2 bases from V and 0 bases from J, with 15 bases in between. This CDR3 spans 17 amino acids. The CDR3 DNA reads TGTGCCAGCAGTTTACCCATAAGCGGGACAAGCACAGATACGCAGTATTTT. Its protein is CASSLPISGTSTDTQYF.

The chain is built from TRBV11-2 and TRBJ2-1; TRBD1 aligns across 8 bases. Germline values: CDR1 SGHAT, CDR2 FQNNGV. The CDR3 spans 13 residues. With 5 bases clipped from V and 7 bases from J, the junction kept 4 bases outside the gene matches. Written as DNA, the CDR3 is TGTGCCAGCAGCCTCTGGACAGGGAATGAGCAGTTCTTC. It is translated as CASSLWTGNEQFF.

The CDR3: CATSPGGARETQYF. In nucleotides, the CDR3 is TGTGCCACCAGCCCAGGAGGGGCGAGAGAGACCCAGTACTTC. The chain is built from TRBV15 and TRBJ2-5, with D tentatively TRBD2 (6 bases). This CDR3 comprises 14 residues. The ends were cut back, 5 bases at V and 4 bases at J, with 14 bases in the middle. The germline gives CDR1 LNHNV, CDR2 YYDKDF (reference sequence).

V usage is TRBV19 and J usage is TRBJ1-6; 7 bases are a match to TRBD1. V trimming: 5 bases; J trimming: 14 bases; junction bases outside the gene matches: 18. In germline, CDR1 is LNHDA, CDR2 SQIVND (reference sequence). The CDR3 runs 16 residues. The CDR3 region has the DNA TGTGCCAGTAGTGCCAAGGGACAGCGAAACCCGTGGGCCCTCCACTTT. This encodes CASSAKGQRNPWALHF.

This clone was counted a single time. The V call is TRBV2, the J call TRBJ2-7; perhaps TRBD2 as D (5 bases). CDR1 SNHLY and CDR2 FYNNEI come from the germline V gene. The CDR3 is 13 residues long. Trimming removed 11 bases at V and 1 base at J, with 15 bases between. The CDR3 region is CASRGSASYEQYF. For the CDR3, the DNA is TGTGCCTCTCGGGGATCTGCGTCCTACGAGCAGTACTTC.

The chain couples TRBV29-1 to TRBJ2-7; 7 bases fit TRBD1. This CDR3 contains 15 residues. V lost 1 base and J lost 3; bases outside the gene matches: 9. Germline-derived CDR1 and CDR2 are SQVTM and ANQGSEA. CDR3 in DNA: TGCAGCGTTGAAGTCGGGCCCACAGGGGACTACGAGCAGTACTTC. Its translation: CSVEVGPTGDYEQYF.